The clone carrying this T cell receptor (beta chain) has just one count. Its antigen is undetermined. This record comes from a study of OX40 agonist ivuxolimab in advanced cancers. Across the study: Patients enrolled in dose escalation were diagnosed with hepatocellular carcinoma, melanoma, renal cell or head and neck cancer. Study results and limitations: Expanded clones were, on average, more numerous in CD8+ T cells than in CD4+. Partial responders at 0.1-3.0 mg/kg had among the lowest clonal expansion.

Produced via immunoSEQ multiplex PCR; TCRdb's table is partial and in-frame only. The data contain more than 60,000 clones, roughly 84% of them singletons. This clonotype originated in an adult with an advanced solid tumor such as melanoma, head and neck, liver or kidney cancer. The sequences come from CD4+ or CD8+ T cells sorted from blood, collected in a trial of the OX40 agonist ivuxolimab.

The CDR3, as DNA: TGTGCCAGCAGTAGGTACGAGCAGTACTTC. Translating it yields CASSRYEQYF. The chain has TRBV2 and TRBJ2-7; no clear D. There are 10 residues in the CDR3. Trimming cost V 5 bases and J 4 bases, with 3 bases left between them. The germline V gene encodes CDR1 SNHLY and CDR2 FYNNEI. The full variable domain, with the rest looked up from reference TRBV2 and TRBJ2-7, is EPEVTQTPSHQVTQMGQEVILRCVPISNHLYFYWYRQILGQKVEFLVSFYNNEISEKSEIFDDQFSVERPDGSNFTLKIRSTKLEDSAMYFCASSRYEQYFGPGTRLTVT.